A single sample is the source of the 14 T cell receptor beta chains below, sequenced in a study of T cells in narcolepsy. Libraries were prepared by immunoSEQ multiplex PCR; TCRdb keeps only in-frame clonotypes and omits some of them. The sample records more than 20,000 clones, 70% to 90% being singletons. The sequenced sample consisted of memory (CD45RA-) CD4+ T cells from blood. The source is a human donor in good health.

This clone came up once. The chain carries TRBV12-5 and TRBJ2-3; 9 positions agree with TRBD2. The CDR3 spans 14 residues. Germline V gene sequence: CDR1 LGHNT, CDR2 FRNRAP. After removal of 6 bases from V and 3 bases from J, the junction contained 4 bases not matched to a gene. The CDR3 DNA is TGTGCTAGTGGCGCGGGAGGGCCTACAGATACGCAGTATTTT. Its protein product is CASGAGGPTDTQYF.

The V call is TRBV5-1, the J call TRBJ2-5, with 13 bases fitting TRBD2. Unmatched junction bases numbered 11, after V lost 4 bases and J lost 5 bases. CDR3 length: 17 amino acids. Germline-derived CDR1 and CDR2 are SGHRS and YFSETQ. In DNA, the CDR3 is TGCGCCAGCAGCACTCAGGGACTAGCGGGATCTAGGGAGACCCAGTACTTC. Its translation: CASSTQGLAGSRETQYF.

Turning to this clone: This CDR3 is also generated by other DNA sequences in the sample. The V gene is TRBV7-2, the J gene TRBJ2-1; TRBD2 matches 7 bases. CDR1 and CDR2 (germline): SGHTA, FQGNSA. CDR3 length: 15 amino acids. Germline trimming cut 6 bases from V and 3 bases from J; bases unmatched to any gene: 8. The DNA for the CDR3 is TGTGCCAGCAGTTCCACCGGGACTAACTACAATGAGCAGTTCTTC. It codes for CASSSTGTNYNEQFF.

V gene TRBV9 combines with J gene TRBJ2-5, with 14 bases aligning to TRBD2. The end of the DNA aligns better with TRBJ2-7, so the J call may be wrong. The CDR3 is 16 amino acids. Germline CDR1 reads SGDLS; CDR2 reads YYNGEE. This CDR3 reads CASSAGLAGEAYEQYF. Here the CDR3 DNA reads TGTGCCAGCAGCGCGGGACTAGCGGGAGAGGCTTACGAGCAGTACTTC.

The chain links TRBV25-1 to TRBJ1-4; TRBD1 aligns across 7 bases. CDR1 MGHDK and CDR2 SYGVNS come from the germline V gene. The V gene end was trimmed by 8 bases and the J gene end by 4 bases; junction bases not matched to a gene: 10. The CDR3 contains 15 residues. This chain's CDR3 is CASSKGQTFNEKLFF. Here the CDR3 DNA reads TGTGCCAGCTCGAAGGGACAGACCTTTAATGAAAAACTGTTTTTT.

This clone is a singleton in its sample. This chain connects TRBV6-5 to TRBJ1-3; D unclear. The CDR3 sequence is 13 residues long. V shed 7 bases and J shed 2 bases, with 9 bases lying between them. CDR1 and CDR2 (germline): MNHEY, SVGAGI. CDR3: CASIVGPGNTIYF. Written as DNA, the CDR3 is TGTGCCAGCATTGTGGGTCCTGGAAACACCATATATTTT.

This chain connects TRBV7-9 to TRBJ2-1; TRBD2 aligns across 12 bases. This CDR3 spans 17 amino acids. Trimming at V came to 4 bases and at J to 5 bases, leaving 9 bases not matched to a gene. Germline CDR1 reads SEHNR; CDR2 reads FQNEAQ (reference sequence). The CDR3 DNA sequence: TGTGCCAGCAGCTCGAACGGACTAGCGGGATTGGACAATGAGCAGTTCTTC. Translated, it gives CASSSNGLAGLDNEQFF.

J is TRBJ1-2 and V is TRBV7-9; perhaps TRBD1 as D (5 bases). The CDR3 contains 14 residues. V lost 1 base, J lost 4 bases, and 10 bases lay in between. Per germline, CDR1 SEHNR and CDR2 FQNEAQ (reference sequence). The CDR3 nucleotides are TGTGCCAGCAGCTTAGTGGGGCTTAGCTATGGCTACACCTTC. Translation gives CASSLVGLSYGYTF.

The chain uses TRBV4-1 and TRBJ2-7, with 7 bases aligning to TRBD1. Germline lookup yields CDR1 MGHRA and CDR2 YSYEKL. Trimming took 1 base from V and 4 from J; bases not matched to a gene: 7. CDR3 length: 15 residues. The CDR3 here is CASSQAGTVGYEQYF. The DNA of the CDR3 is TGCGCCAGCAGCCAAGCCGGGACAGTCGGGTACGAGCAGTACTTC.

CDR3 in amino acids: CASTLTGPNQPQHF. The CDR3 DNA reads as TGTGCCAGTACCCTGACAGGGCCGAATCAGCCCCAGCATTTT. The V and J genes are TRBV19 and TRBJ1-5; 7 nucleotides match TRBD1. V was clipped by 7 bases and J by 4 bases; unmatched bases: 7. CDR3 length: 14 amino acids. From germline, CDR1 is LNHDA and CDR2 SQIVND (reference sequence).

CDR3 bases: TGCGCCAGCAGGGGGGCGGTCGGCGGGGAGCTGTTTTTT. Residues: CASRGAVGGELFF. The J gene is TRBJ2-2, the V gene TRBV5-1; D may be TRBD1 (6 bases). The CDR3 is 13 residues long. Germline V gene sequence: CDR1 SGHRS, CDR2 YFSETQ. Deletions cut 5 bases from V and 7 bases from J, with 12 bases between.

This clone was detected a few times. The rearrangement uses TRBV27 and TRBJ2-3, with TRBD2 identical over 15 bases. Germline values: CDR1 MNHEY, CDR2 SMNVEV (reference sequence). This CDR3 has 19 amino acids. The V gene end was trimmed by 1 base and the J gene end by 2 bases; junction bases not matched to a gene: 7. The CDR3 reads CASSLFSRTSGRVTDTQYF. DNA of the CDR3: TGTGCCAGCAGTTTATTTTCAAGGACTAGCGGGAGGGTCACAGATACGCAGTATTTT.

This clone was seen only once. The chain recombines TRBV2 with TRBJ2-3, with a weak D call TRBD1 (6 bases). This CDR3 is built from 14 residues. Germline CDR1 SNHLY, CDR2 FYNNEI. V was pared by 3 bases and J by 2 bases, with 9 bases between. In DNA, the CDR3 is TGTGCCAGCAGTGAGGGACAAAACACAGATACGCAGTATTTT. Translating it yields CASSEGQNTDTQYF.

J is TRBJ2-1 and V is TRBV7-2, with TRBD2 matching over 8 bases. The CDR3 runs 16 residues. Trimming removed 2 bases from V and 5 bases from J; junction bases left unmatched: 8. Looked up from germline, CDR1 is SGHTA and CDR2 is FQGNSA. The CDR3 sequence: CASSLRTSRSHNEQFF. DNA for the CDR3: TGTGCCAGCAGCTTACGGACTAGCCGATCTCACAATGAGCAGTTCTTC.